This note documents a single T cell receptor beta chain sequence. Its antigen is as yet unknown. CDR1 and CDR2 (germline): LNHNV, YYDKDF (reference sequence). V was clipped by 3 bases and J by 1 base, with 6 bases between them. CDR3 size: 13 residues. TCRdb's copy holds only in-frame clones and misses some; the assay was immunoSEQ multiplex PCR. Of 90,000 or so clones in the sample, roughly 90% were seen once. This entry comes from a study of OX40 agonist ivuxolimab in advanced cancers. Study at large: With ivuxolimab, an agonistic anti-OX40 (CD134) antibody, patients were treated. Ivuxolimab doses were 0.01, 0.1, 0.3, 1.5, 3 or 10 mg/kg every 2 weeks. Points from the study as a whole: Partial responders receiving 0.1-3.0 mg/kg showed among the lowest clonal expansion.

The source material was CD4+ or CD8+ T cells sorted from blood, sampled in a trial of the OX40 agonist ivuxolimab. This receptor was taken from an adult with an advanced solid tumor such as melanoma, head and neck, liver or kidney cancer. V is TRBV15 and J is TRBJ1-1, with D perhaps matching TRBD1 (5 bases). The CDR3 coding sequence is TGTGCCACCAGCAGGACAGCGAACACTGAAGCTTTCTTT. Its protein is CATSRTANTEAFF.